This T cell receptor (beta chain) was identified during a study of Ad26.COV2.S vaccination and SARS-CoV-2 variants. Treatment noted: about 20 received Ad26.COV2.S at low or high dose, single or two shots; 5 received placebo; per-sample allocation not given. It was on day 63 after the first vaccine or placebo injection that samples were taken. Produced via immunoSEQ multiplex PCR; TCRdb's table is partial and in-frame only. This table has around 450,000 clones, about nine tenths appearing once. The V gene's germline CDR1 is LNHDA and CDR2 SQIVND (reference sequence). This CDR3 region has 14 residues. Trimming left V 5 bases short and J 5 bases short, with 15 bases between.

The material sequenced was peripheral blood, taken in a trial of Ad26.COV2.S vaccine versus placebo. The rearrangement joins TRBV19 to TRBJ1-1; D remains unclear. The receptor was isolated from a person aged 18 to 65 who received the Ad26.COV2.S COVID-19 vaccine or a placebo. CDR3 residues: CASSPRRQQTEAFF. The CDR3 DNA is TGTGCCAGTAGTCCCCGACGGCAACAGACTGAAGCTTTCTTT.